Below are 3 T cell receptor beta chains sequenced from a single sample in a study of identical twins. Each CDR3 protein gets one entry after TCRdb re-called the 5' RACE reads with MiXCR. The sample consists of 300,000 to 400,000 distinct CDR3 sequences, around an eighth of them appearing once. The same sample was also studied in work on yellow fever vaccine responses in identical twins.

The sequenced material came from CD8+ T cells sorted from blood. These receptors were taken from a woman aged 18-29 years in good health.

The V gene is TRBV24-1, the J gene TRBJ2-1; D is uncertain. The CDR3 covers 13 residues. Germline V gene sequence: CDR1 KGHDR, CDR2 SFDVKD. The ends were cut back, 3 bases at V and 6 bases at J, with 8 bases in the middle. The CDR3, as DNA: TGTGCCACCAGTGATAGAGGCAGCAATGAGCAGTTCTTC. Translation gives CATSDRGSNEQFF.

This clonotype was counted ten times or more. J is TRBJ2-2 and V is TRBV7-8, with 9 bases fitting TRBD1. Germline V gene data show CDR1 as SGHVS and CDR2 as FQNEAQ. J lost 1 base, V lost 0 bases, and 3 bases had no gene match. CDR3 length equals 17 residues. The CDR3 sequence is CASSLATGQGNTGELFF. DNA for the CDR3: TGTGCCAGCAGCTTAGCTACGGGACAGGGGAACACCGGGGAGCTGTTTTTT.

This clonotype was recorded at least ten times. The rearrangement joins TRBV7-9 to TRBJ2-1, with D perhaps given as TRBD1 or TRBD2 (6 bases each). Germline lookup yields CDR1 SEHNR and CDR2 FQNEAQ (reference sequence). The CDR3 is 16 residues long. Between the trimmed V and J ends, which lost 2 bases and 7 bases, there was a span of 18 bases. For the CDR3, the DNA is TGTGCCAGCAGCTTAAGCCCCGGGGGCGGATCGAATGAGCAGTTCTTC. It is translated as CASSLSPGGGSNEQFF.